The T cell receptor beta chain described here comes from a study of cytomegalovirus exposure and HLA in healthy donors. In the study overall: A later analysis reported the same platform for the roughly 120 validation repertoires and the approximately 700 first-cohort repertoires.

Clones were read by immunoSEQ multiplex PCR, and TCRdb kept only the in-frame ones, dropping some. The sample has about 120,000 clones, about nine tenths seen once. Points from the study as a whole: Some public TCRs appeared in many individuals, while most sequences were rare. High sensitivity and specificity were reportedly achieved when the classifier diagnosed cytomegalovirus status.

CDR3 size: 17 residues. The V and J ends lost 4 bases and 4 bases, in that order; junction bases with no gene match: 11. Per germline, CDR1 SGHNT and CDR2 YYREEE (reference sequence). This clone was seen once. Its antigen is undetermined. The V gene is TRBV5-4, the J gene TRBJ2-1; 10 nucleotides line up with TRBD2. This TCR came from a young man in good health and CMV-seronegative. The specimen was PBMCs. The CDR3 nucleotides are TGTGCCAGCAGCCCCCAACTCCTAGCGGGAGCGTACAATGAGCAGTTCTTC. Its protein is CASSPQLLAGAYNEQFF.